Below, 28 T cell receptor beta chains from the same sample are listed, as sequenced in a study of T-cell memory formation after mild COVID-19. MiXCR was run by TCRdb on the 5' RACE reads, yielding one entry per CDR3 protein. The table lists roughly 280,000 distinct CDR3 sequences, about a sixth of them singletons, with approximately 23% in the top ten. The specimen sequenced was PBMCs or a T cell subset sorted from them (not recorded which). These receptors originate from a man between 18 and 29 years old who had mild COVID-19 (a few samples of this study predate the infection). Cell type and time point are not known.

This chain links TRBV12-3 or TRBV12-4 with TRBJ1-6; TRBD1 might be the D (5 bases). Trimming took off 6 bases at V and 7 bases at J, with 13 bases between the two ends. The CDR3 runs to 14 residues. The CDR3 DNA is TGTGCCAGCAGCAGAGACAGCCAAAATTCACCCCTCCACTTT. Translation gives CASSRDSQNSPLHF.

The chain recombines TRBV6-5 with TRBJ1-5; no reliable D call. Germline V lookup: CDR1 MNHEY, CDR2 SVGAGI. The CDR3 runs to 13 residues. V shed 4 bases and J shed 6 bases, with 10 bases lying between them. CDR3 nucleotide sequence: TGTGCCAGCAGTTTGACGACCGGTCAGCCCCAGCATTTT. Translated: CASSLTTGQPQHF.

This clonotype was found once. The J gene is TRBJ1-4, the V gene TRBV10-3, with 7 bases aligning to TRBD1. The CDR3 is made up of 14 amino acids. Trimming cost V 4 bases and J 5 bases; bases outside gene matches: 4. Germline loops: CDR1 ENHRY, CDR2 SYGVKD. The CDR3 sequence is CAISGGTENEKLFF. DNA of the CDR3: TGTGCCATCAGTGGTGGGACAGAGAATGAAAAACTGTTTTTT.

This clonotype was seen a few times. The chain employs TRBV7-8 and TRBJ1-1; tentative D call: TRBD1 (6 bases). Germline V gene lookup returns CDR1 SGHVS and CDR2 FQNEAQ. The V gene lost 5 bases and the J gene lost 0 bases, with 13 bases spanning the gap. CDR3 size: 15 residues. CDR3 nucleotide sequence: TGTGCCAGCAGCATTCATGGGACATTGAACACTGAAGCTTTCTTT. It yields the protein CASSIHGTLNTEAFF.

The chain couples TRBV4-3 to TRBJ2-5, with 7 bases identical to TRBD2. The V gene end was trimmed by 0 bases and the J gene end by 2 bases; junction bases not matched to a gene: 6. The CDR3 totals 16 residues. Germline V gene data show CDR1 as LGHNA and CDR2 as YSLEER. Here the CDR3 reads CASSQDISGAQETQYF. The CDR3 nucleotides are TGCGCCAGCAGCCAAGACATAAGCGGGGCGCAAGAGACCCAGTACTTC.

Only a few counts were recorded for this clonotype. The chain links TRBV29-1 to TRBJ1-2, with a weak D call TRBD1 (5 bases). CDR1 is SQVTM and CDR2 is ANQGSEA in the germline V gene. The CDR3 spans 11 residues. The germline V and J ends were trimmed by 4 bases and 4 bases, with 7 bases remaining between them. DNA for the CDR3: TGCAGCGTTGCAGGGAGCTATGGCTACACCTTC. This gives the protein CSVAGSYGYTF.

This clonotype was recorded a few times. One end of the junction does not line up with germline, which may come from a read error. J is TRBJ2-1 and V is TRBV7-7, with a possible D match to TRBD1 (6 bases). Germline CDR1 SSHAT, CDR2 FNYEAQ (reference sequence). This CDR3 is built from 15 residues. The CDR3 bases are TGTGCTAGCAGCTTAATCCAGGGGCGCAACAATGAGCAGTTCTTC. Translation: CASSLIQGRNNEQFF.

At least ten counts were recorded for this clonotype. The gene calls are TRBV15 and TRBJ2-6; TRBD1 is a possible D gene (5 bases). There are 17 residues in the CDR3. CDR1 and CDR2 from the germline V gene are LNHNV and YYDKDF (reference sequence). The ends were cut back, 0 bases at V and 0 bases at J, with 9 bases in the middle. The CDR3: CATSRDLGDSGANVLTF. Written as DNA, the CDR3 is TGTGCCACCAGCAGAGATCTAGGGGACTCTGGGGCCAACGTCCTGACTTTC.

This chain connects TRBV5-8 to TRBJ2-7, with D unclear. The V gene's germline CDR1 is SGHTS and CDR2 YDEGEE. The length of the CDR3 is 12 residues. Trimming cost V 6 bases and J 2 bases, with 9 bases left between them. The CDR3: CASTVWAYEQYF. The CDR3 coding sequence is TGTGCCAGCACCGTGTGGGCCTACGAGCAGTACTTC.

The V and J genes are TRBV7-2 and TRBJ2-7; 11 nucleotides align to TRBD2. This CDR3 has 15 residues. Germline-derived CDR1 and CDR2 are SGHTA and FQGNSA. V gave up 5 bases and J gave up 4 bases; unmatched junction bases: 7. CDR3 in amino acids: CASSDSGGAWYEQYF. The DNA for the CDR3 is TGTGCCAGCAGCGATAGCGGGGGGGCTTGGTACGAGCAGTACTTC.

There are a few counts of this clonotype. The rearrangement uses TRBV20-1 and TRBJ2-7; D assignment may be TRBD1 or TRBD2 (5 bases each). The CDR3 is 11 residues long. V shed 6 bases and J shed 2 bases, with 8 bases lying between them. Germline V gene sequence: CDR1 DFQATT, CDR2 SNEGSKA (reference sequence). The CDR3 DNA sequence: TGCAGTGCGGGACCGACCTACGAGCAGTACGTC. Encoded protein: CSAGPTYEQYV.

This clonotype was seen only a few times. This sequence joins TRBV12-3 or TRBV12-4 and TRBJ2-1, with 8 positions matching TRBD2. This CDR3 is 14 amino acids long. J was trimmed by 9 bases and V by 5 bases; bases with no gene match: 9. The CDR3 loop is CASSRSGVKGEQFF. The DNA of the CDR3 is TGTGCCAGCAGTCGTAGCGGGGTCAAGGGTGAGCAGTTCTTC.

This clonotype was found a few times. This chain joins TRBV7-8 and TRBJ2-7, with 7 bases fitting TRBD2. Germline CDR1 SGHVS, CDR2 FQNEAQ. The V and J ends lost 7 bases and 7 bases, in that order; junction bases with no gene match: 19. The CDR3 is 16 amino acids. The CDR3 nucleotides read TGTGCCAGCACCCGACACGGGCTAGCGGAATCGAGGGAGCAGTACGTC. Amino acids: CASTRHGLAESREQYV.

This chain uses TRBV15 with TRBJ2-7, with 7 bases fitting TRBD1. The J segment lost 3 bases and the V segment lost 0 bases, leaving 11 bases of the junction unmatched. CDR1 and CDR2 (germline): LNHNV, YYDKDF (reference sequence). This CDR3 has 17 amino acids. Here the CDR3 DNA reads TGTGCCACCAGCAGAGATCCGTACGGCAGGGGGTACTACGAGCAGTACTTC. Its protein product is CATSRDPYGRGYYEQYF.

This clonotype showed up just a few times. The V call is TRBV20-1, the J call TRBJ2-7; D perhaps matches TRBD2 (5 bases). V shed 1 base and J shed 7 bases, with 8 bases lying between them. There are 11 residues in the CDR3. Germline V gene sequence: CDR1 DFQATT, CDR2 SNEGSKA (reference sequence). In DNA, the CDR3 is TGCAGTGCTAGAGGAACGGGGGAGCAGTACTTC. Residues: CSARGTGEQYF.

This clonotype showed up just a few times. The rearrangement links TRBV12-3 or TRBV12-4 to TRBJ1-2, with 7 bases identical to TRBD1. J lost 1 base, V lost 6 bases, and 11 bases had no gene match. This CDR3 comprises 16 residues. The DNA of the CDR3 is TGTGCCAGCAGGCCGACAGGGACTGGGTTTAACTATGGCTACACCTTC. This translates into CASRPTGTGFNYGYTF.

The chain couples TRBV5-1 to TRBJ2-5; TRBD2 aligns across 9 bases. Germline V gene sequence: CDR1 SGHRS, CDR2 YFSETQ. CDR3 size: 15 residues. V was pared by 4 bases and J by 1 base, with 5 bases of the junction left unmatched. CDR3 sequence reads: CASSSQTSGQETQYF. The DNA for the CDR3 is TGCGCCAGCAGCAGCCAGACTAGCGGCCAAGAGACCCAGTACTTC.

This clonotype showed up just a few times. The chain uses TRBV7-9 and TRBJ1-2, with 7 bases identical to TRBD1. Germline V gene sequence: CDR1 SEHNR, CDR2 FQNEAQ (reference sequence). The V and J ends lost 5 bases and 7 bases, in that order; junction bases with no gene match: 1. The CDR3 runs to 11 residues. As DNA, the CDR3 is TGTGCCAGCAGCCGGACAGGTGGCTACACCTTC. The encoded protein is CASSRTGGYTF. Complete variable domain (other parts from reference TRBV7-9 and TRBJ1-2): DTGVSQNPRHKITKRGQNVTFRCDPISEHNRLYWYRQTLGQGPEFLTYFQNEAQLEKSRLLSDRFSAERPKGSFSTLEIQRTEQGDSAMYLCASSRTGGYTFGSGTRLTVV.

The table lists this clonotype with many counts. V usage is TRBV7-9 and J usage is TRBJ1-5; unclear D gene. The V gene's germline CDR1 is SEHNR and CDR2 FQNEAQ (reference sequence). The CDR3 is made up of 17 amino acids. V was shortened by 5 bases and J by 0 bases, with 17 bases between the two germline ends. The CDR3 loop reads CASSTGAPLVSNQPQHF. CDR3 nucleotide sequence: TGTGCCAGCAGCACCGGAGCCCCGCTCGTTAGCAATCAGCCCCAGCATTTT.

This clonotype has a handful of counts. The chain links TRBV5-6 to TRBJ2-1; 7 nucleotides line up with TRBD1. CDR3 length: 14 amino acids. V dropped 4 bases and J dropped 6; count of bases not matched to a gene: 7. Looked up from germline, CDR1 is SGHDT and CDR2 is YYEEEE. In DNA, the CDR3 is TGTGCCAGCAGCGATACCGGGACAGTCAATGAGCAGTTCTTC. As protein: CASSDTGTVNEQFF.

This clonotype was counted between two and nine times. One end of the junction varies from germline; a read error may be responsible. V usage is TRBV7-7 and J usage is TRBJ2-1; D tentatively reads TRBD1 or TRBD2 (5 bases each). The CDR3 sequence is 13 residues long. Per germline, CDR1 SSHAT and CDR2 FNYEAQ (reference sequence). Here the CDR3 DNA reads TGTGCTAGCAGCTTAGGCTTGGGGGATGAGCAGTTCTTC. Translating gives CASSLGLGDEQFF.

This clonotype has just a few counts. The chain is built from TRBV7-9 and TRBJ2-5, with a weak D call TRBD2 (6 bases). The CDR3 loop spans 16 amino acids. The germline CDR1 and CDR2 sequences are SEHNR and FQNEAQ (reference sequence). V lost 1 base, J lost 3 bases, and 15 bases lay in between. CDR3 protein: CASSLEGLDPEETQYF. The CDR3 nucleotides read TGTGCCAGCAGCTTAGAGGGACTGGACCCTGAAGAGACCCAGTACTTC.

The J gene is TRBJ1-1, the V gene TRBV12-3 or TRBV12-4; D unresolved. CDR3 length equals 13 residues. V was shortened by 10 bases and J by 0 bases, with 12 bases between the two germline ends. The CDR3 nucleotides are TGTGCCACTTCCCAGGAAATGAACACTGAAGCTTTCTTT. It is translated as CATSQEMNTEAFF.

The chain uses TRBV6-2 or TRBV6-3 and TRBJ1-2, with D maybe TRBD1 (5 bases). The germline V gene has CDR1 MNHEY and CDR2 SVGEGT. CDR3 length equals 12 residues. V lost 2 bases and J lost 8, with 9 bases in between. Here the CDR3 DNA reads TGTGCCAGCAGTTACGTTGCAGGGGGCTACACCTTC. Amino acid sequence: CASSYVAGGYTF.

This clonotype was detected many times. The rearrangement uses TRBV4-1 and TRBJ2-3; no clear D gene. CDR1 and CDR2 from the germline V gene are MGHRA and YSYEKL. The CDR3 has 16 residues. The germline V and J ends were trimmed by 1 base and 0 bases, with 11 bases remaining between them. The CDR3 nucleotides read TGCGCCAGCAGCCAAGTCAACCTAGTGAGCACAGATACGCAGTATTTT. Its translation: CASSQVNLVSTDTQYF.

CDR3 region: CSARDSSNDAIYF. Written as DNA, the CDR3 is TGCAGTGCTAGAGATTCCTCAAATGATGCCATATATTTT. The chain has TRBV20-1 and TRBJ1-3; D gene ambiguous. V was cut by 0 bases and J by 11 bases, with 14 bases left in between. In germline, CDR1 is DFQATT, CDR2 SNEGSKA (reference sequence). This CDR3 has 13 residues.

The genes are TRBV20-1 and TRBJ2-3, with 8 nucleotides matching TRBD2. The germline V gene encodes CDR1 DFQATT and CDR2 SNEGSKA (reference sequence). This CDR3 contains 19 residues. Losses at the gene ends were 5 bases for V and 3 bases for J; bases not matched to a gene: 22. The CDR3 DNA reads TGCAGTGCTGAAAGGCCCTCGGACCCTCAGCGGGGGTGGACAGATACGCAGTATTTT. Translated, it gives CSAERPSDPQRGWTDTQYF.

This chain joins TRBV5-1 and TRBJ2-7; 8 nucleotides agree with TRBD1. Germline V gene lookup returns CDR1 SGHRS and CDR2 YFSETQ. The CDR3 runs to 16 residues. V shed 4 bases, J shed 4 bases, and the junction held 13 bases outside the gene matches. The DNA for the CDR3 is TGCGCCAGCAGCCGGGGGACCGGGACAGGAGCTTACGAGCAGTACTTC. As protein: CASSRGTGTGAYEQYF. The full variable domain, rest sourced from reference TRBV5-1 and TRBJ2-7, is KAGVTQTPRYLIKTRGQQVTLSCSPISGHRSVSWYQQTPGQGLQFLFEYFSETQRNKGNFPGRFSGRQFSNSRSEMNVSTLELGDSALYLCASSRGTGTGAYEQYFGPGTRLTVT.